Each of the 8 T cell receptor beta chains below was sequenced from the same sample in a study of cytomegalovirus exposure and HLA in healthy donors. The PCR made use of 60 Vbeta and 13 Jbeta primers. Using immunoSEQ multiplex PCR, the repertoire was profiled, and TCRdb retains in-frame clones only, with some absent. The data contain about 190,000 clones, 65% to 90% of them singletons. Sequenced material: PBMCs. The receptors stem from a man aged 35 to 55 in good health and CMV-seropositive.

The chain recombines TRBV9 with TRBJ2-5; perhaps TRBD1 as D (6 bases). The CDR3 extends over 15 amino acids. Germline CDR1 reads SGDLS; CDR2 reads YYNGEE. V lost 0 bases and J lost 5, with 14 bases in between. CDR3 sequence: CASSVGPRQEETQYF. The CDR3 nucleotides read TGTGCCAGCAGCGTAGGCCCTAGACAGGAGGAGACCCAGTACTTC.

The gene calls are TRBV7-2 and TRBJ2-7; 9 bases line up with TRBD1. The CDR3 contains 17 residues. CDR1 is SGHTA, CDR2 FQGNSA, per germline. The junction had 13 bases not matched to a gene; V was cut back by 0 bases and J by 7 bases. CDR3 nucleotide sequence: TGTGCCAGCAGCTTAGCACCCGGACAGGGGCCGTCTGGGGAGCAGTACTTC. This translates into CASSLAPGQGPSGEQYF.

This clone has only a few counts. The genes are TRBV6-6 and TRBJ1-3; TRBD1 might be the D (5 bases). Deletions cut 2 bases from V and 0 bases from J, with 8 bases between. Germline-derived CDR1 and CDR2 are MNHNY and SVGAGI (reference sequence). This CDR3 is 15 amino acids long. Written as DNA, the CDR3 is TGTGCCAGCAGTTACGGGGCAAACTCTGGAAACACCATATATTTT. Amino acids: CASSYGANSGNTIYF.

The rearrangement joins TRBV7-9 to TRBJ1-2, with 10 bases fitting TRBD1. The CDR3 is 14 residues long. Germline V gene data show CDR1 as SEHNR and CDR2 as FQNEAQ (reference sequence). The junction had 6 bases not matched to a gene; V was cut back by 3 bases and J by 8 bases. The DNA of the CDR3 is TGTGCCAGCAGCTTGGACAGGGGGGGACTAGGCTACACCTTC. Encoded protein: CASSLDRGGLGYTF.

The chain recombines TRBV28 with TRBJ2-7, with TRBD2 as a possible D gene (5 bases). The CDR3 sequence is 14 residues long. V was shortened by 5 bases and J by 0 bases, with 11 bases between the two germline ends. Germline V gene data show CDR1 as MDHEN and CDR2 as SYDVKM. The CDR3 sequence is CASSTPGSSYEQYF. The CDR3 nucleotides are TGTGCCAGCAGTACCCCGGGGAGCTCCTACGAGCAGTACTTC.

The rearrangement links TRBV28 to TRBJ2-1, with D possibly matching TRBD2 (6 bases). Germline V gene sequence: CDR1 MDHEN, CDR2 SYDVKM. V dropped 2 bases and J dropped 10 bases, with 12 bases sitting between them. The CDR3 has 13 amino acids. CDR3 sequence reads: CASSLPRLAEQFF. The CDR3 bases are TGTGCCAGCAGTTTACCCCGGCTAGCGGAGCAGTTCTTC.

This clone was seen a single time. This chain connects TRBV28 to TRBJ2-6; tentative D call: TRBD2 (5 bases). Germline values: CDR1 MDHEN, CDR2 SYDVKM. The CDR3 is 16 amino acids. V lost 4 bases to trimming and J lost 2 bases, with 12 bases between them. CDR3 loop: CASSSPGITGANVLTF. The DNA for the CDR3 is TGTGCCAGCAGTTCTCCCGGGATAACTGGGGCCAACGTCCTGACTTTC.

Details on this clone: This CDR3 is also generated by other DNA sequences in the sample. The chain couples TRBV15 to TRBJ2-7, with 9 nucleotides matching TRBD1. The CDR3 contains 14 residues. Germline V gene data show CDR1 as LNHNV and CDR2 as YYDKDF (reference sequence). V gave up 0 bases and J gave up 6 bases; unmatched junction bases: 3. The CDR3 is CATSRDGTGREQYF. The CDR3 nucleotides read TGTGCCACCAGCAGAGATGGGACAGGGCGCGAGCAGTACTTC.